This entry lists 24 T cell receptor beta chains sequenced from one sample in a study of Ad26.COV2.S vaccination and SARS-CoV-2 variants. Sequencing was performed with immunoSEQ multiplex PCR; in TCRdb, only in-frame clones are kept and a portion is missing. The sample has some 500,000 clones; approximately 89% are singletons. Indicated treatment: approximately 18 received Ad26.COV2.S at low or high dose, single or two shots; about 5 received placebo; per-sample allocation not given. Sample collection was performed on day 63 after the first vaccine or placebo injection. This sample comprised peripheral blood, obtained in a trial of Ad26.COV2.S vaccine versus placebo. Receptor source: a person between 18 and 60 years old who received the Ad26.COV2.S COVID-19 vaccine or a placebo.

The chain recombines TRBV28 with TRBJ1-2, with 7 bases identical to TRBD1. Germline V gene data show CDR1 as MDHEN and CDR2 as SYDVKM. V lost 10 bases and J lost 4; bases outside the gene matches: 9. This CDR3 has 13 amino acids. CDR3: CAIRDRVVYGYTF. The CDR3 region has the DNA TGTGCCATCCGCGACAGGGTGGTCTATGGCTACACCTTC.

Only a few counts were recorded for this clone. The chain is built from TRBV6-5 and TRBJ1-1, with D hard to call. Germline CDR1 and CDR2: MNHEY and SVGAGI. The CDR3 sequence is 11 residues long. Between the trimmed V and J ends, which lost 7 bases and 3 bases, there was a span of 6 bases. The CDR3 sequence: CASKADTEAFF. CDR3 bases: TGTGCCAGCAAGGCAGACACTGAAGCTTTCTTT.

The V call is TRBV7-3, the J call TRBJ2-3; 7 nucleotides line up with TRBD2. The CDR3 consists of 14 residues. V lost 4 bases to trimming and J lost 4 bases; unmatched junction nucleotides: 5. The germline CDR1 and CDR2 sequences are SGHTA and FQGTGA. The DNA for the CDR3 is TGTGCCAGCAGCTGGACTAGTAAGTCAGATACGCAGTATTTT. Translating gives CASSWTSKSDTQYF.

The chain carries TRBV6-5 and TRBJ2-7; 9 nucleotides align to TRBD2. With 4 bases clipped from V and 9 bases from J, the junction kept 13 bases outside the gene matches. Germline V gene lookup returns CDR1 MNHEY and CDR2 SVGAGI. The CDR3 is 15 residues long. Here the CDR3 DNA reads TGTGCCAGCAGTTCCGGGGCTAGCGGGGCCAGGTTGCAGTACTTC. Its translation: CASSSGASGARLQYF.

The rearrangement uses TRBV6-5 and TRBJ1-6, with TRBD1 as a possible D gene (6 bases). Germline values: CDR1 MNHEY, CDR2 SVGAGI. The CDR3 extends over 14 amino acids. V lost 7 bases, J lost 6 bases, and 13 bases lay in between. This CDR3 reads CASTNRAGNSPLHF. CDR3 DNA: TGTGCCAGCACCAACAGGGCGGGTAATTCACCCCTCCACTTT.

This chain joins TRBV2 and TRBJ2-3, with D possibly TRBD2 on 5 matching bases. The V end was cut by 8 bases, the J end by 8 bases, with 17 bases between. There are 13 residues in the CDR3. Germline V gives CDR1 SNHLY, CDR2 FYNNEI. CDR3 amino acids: CASPVRDLGTQYF. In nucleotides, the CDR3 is TGTGCCAGCCCCGTTCGGGATTTGGGTACGCAGTATTTT.

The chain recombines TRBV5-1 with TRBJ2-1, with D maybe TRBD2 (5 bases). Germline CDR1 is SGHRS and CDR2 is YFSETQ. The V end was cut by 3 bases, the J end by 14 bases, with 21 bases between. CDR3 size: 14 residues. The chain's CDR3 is CASSYQADRAIEFF. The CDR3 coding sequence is TGCGCCAGCAGCTATCAAGCGGACCGCGCCATTGAGTTCTTC.

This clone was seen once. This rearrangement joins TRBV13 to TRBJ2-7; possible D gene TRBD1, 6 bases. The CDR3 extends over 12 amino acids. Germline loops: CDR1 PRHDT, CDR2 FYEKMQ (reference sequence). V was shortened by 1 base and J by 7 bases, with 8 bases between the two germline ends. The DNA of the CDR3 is TGTGCCAGCAGCTTAGTAGGGGGTGAGCAGTACGTC. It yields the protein CASSLVGGEQYV.

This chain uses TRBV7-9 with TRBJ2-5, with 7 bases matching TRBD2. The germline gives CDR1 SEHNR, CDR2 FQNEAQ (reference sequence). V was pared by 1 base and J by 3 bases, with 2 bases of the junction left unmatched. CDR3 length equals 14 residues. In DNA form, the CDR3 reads TGTGCCAGCAGCTTAGGCCTAGCGGAAGAGACCCAGTACTTC. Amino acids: CASSLGLAEETQYF.

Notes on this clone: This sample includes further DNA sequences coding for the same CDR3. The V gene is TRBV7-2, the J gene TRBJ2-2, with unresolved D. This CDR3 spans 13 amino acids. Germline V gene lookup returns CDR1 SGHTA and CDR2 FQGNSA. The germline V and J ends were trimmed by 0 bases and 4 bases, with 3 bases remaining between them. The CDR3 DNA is TGTGCCAGCAGCTTAGCCGGCACCGGGGAGCTGTTTTTT. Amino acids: CASSLAGTGELFF.

In DNA, the CDR3 is TGCGCCAGCAGTGAAGGCAGGCCGGGAAATTCACCCCTCCACTTT. Amino acid sequence: CASSEGRPGNSPLHF. The chain joins TRBV10-2 to TRBJ1-6; D is undetermined. V lost 3 bases, J lost 7 bases, and 13 bases lay in between. The CDR3 runs to 15 residues. Germline CDR1 reads WSHSY; CDR2 reads SAAADI.

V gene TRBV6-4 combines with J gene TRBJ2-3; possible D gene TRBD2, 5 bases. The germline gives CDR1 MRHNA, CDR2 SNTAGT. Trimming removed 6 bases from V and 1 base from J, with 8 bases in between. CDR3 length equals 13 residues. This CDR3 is CASSVSGTDTQYF. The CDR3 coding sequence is TGTGCCAGCAGCGTTAGCGGCACAGATACGCAGTATTTT.

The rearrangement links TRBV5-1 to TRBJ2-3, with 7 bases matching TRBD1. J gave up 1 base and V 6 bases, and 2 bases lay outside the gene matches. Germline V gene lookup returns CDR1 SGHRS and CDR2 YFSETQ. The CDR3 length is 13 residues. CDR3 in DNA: TGCGCCAGCACCCAGGGGGGCACAGATACGCAGTATTTT. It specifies CASTQGGTDTQYF.

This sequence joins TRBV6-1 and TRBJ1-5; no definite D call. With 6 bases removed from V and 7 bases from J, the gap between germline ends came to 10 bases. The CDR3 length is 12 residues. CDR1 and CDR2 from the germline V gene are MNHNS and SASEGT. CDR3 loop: CASSLGGQPQHF. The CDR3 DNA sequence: TGTGCCAGCAGCCTCGGCGGGCAGCCCCAGCATTTT.

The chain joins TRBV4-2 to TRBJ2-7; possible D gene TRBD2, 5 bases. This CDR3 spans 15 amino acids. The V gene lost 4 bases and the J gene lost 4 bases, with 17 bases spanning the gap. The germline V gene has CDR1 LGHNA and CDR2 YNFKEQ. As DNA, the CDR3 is TGTGCCAGCAGCCTAAAGCATGGAGCGGCGTACGAGCAGTACTTC. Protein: CASSLKHGAAYEQYF.

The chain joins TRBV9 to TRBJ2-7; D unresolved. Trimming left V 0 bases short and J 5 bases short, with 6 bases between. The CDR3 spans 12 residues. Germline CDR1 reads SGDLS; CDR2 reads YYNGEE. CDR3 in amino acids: CASSVEGNEQYF. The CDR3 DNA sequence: TGTGCCAGCAGCGTAGAAGGCAACGAGCAGTACTTC.

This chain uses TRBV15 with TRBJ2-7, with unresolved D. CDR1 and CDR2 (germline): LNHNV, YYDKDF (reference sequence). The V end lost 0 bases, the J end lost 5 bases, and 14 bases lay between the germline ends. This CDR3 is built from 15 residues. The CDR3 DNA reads TGTGCCACCAGCAGAGATGCACCCCCTTGGGACGAGCAGTACTTC. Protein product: CATSRDAPPWDEQYF. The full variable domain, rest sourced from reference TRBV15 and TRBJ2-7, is DAMVIQNPRYQVTQFGKPVTLSCSQTLNHNVMYWYQQKSSQAPKLLFHYYDKDFNNEADTPDNFQSRRPNTSFCFLDIRSPGLGDTAMYLCATSRDAPPWDEQYFGPGTRLTVT.

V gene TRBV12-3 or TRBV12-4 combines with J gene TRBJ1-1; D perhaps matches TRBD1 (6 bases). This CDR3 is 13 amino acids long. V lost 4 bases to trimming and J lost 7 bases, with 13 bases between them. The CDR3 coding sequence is TGTGCCAGCAGTTCGATCAGGGGCGGTGAAGCTTTCTTT. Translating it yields CASSSIRGGEAFF.

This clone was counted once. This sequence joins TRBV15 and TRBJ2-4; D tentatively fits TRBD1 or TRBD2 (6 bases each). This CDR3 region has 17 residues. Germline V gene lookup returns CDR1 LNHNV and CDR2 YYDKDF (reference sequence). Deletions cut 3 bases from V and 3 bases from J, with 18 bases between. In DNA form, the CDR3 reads TGTGCCACCAGCAGCTACCTAGGGGGGTGGGACAAAAACATTCAGTACTTC. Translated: CATSSYLGGWDKNIQYF.

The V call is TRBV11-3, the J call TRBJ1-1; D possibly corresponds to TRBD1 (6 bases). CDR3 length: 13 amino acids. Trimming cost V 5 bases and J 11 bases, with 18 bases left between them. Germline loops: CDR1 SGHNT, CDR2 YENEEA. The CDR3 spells CASSPSVGGRAFF. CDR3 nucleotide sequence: TGTGCCAGCAGCCCCTCCGTGGGGGGCCGTGCTTTCTTT.

CDR3: CASIPLGRGTDTQYF. The CDR3, as DNA: TGTGCCAGCATTCCCCTCGGGCGGGGCACAGATACGCAGTATTTT. The rearrangement links TRBV6-5 to TRBJ2-3; TRBD2 is a possible D gene (5 bases). Trimming took 7 bases from V and 1 from J, leaving 15 bases between them. This CDR3 is 15 amino acids long. Germline V gene data show CDR1 as MNHEY and CDR2 as SVGAGI.

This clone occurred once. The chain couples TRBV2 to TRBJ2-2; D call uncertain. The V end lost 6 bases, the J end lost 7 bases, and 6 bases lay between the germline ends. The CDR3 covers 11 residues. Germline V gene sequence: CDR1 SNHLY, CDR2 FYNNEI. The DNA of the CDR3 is TGTGCCAGCAGCGAGCTCGGGGAGCTGTTTTTT. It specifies CASSELGELFF.

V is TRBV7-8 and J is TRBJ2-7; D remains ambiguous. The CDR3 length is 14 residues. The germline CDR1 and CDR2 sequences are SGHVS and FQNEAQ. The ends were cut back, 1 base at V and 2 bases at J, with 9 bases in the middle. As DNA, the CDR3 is TGTGCCAGCAGCTTAGGAGGTCGAGCCTACGAGCAGTACGTC. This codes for CASSLGGRAYEQYV.

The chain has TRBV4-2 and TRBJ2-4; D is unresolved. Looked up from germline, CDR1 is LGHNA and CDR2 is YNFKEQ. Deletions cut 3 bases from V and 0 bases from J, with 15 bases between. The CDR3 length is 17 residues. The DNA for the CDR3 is TGTGCCAGCAGCCACAGAGGACCGAGGATAGCCAAAAACATTCAGTACTTC. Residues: CASSHRGPRIAKNIQYF.